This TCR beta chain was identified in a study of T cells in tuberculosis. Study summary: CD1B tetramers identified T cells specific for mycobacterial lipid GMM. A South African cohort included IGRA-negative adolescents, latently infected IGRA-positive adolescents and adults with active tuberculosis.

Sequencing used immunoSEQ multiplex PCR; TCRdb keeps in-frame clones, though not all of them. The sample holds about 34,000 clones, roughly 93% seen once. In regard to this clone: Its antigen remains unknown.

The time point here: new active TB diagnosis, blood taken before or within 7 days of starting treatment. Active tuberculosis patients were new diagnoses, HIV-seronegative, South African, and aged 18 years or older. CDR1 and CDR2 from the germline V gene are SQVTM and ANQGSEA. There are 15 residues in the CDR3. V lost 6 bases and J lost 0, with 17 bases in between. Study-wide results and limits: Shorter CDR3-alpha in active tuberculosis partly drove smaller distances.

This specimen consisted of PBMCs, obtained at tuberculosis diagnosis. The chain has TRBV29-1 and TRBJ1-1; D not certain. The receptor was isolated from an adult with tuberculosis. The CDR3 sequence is CSVSMAGSMNTEAFF. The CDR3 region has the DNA TGCAGCGTCTCTATGGCGGGGTCCATGAACACTGAAGCTTTCTTT.